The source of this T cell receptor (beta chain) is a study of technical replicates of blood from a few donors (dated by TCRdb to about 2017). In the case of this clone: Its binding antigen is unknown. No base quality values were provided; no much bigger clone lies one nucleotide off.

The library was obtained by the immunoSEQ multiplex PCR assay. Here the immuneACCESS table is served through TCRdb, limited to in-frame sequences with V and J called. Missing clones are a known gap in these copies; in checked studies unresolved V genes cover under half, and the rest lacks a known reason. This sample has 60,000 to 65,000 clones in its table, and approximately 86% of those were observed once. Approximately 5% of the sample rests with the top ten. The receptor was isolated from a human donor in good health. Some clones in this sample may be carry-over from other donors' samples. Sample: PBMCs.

The DNA sequence is as follows: TGTGCTAGTGGTACGGGATACAGGGGGGACGAGCAGTACTTC. It translates as CASGTGYRGDEQYF. Recombination joined TRBV12-5 with TRBJ2-7; TRBD1 lines up with 8 middle nucleotides. The V end gives up 5 bases and the J end 5 bases, leaving 8 bases in the junction not matched to a gene. As encoded in the germline V gene, CDR1 is LGHNT while CDR2 is FRNRAP. The CDR3, cysteine through phenylalanine, is 14 amino acids long. The sequence is cut down to CDR3 DNA, 42 bases in frame from base 1.